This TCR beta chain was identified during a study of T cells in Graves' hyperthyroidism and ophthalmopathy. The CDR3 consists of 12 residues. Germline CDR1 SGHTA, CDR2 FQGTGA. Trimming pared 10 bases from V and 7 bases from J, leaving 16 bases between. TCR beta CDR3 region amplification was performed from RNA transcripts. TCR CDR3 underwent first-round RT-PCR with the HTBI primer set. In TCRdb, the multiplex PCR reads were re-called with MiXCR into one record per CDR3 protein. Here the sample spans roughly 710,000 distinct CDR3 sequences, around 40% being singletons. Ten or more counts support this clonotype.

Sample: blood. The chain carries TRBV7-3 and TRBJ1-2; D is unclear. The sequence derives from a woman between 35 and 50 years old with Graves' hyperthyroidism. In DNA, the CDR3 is TGTGCCACGCCGAGCGTCGGGGTTGGCTACACCTTC. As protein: CATPSVGVGYTF.